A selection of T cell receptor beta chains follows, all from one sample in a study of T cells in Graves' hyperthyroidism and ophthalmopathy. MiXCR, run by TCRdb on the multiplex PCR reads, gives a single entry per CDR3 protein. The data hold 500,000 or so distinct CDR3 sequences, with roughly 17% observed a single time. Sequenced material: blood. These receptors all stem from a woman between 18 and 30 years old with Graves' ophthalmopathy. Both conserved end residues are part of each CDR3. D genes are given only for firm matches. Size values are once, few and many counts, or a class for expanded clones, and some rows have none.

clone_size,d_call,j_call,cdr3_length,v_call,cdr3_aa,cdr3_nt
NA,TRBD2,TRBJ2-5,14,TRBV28,CASISGGALETQYF,TGTGCCAGCATCAGCGGGGGGGCCTTGGAGACCCAGTACTTC
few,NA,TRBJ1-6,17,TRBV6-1,CASCYGHPSSYNSPLHF,TGTGCCAGCTGTTACGGCCATCCGAGCTCCTATAATTCACCCCTCCACTTT
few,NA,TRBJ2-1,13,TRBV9,CASSYGSWNEQFF,TGTGCCAGCAGCTACGGGAGCTGGAATGAGCAGTTCTTC
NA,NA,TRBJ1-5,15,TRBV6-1,CASSAEWGPGEPQHF,TGTGCCAGCAGTGCGGAATGGGGGCCGGGGGAGCCCCAGCATTTT
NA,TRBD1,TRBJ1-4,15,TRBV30,CAWSAGGLGNEKLFF,TGTGCCTGGAGTGCAGGGGGTTTGGGTAATGAAAAACTGTTTTTT
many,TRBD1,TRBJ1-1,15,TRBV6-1,CASSESTGWDTEAFF,TGTGCCAGCAGTGAATCGACAGGGTGGGACACTGAAGCTTTCTTT
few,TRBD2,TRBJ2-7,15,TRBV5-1,CASGLGGVGSYEQYF,TGCGCCAGCGGACTCGGGGGGGTGGGGTCCTACGAGCAGTACTTC
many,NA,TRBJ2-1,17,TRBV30,CAWSVTTPGGSYNEQFF,TGTGCCTGGAGTGTAACCACCCCGGGTGGGTCCTACAATGAGCAGTTCTTC
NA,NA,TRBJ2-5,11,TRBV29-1,CSVVGQETQYF,TGCAGCGTTGTGGGTCAAGAGACCCAGTACTTC
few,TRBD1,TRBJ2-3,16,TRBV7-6,CASSSRDRDSRDTQYF,TGTGCCAGCAGCTCCCGGGACAGGGATTCGAGAGATACGCAGTATTTT
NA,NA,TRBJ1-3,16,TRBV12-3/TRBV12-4,CASSLVQGLSGNTIYF,TGTGCCAGCAGTTTAGTCCAGGGCCTCTCTGGAAACACCATATATTTT
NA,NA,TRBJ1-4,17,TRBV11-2,CASSLGVLDSSMEKLFF,TGTGCCAGCAGCTTAGGGGTCTTAGACAGTTCAATGGAAAAACTGTTTTTT
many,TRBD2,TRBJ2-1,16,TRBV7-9,CASSLEFGGSYNEQFF,TGTGCCAGCAGCTTAGAGTTTGGCGGGAGCTACAATGAGCAGTTCTTC
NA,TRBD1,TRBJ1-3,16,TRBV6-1,CASTDRSGQAANTIYF,TGTGCCAGCACCGATCGATCGGGACAGGCTGCAAACACCATATATTTT
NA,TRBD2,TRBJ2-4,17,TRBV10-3,CAISESAGDLAKNIQYF,TGTGCCATCAGTGAGTCGGCGGGAGACTTAGCCAAAAACATTCAGTACTTC
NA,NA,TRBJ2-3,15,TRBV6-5,CASSYGVGPTDTQYF,TGTGCCAGCAGTTACGGGGTTGGGCCCACAGATACGCAGTATTTT
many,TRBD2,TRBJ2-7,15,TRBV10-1,CASSERSGGPYEQYF,TGCGCCAGCAGTGAGCGGAGCGGGGGACCCTACGAGCAGTACTTC
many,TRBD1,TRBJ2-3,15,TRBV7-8,CASSLGQGFTDTQYF,TGTGCCAGCAGCTTAGGACAGGGATTCACAGATACGCAGTATTTT
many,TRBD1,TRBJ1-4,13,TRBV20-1,CSARLQGGEKLFF,TGCAGTGCTAGACTTCAGGGGGGTGAAAAACTGTTTTTT
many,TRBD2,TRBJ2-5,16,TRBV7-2,CASSRGLAGGQETQYF,TGTGCCAGCAGTCGAGGACTAGCGGGAGGCCAAGAGACCCAGTACTTC
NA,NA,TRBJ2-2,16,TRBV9,CASSAPIAGQTGELFF,TGTGCCAGCAGCGCCCCTATTGCGGGACAAACCGGGGAGCTGTTTTTT
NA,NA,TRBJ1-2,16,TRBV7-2,CASSFQGPQRNYGYTF,TGTGCCAGCAGCTTCCAGGGACCACAGCGTAACTATGGCTACACCTTC
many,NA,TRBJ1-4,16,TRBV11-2,CASNSGGMITNEKLFF,TGTGCCAGCAACTCGGGTGGGATGATAACTAATGAAAAACTGTTTTTT
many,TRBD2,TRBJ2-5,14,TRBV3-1,CASSQEGLAETQYF,TGTGCCAGCAGCCAAGAGGGACTAGCGGAGACCCAGTACTTC
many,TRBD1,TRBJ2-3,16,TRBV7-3,CASSWRTGAGTNTQYF,TGTGCCAGCAGCTGGAGGACAGGGGCGGGCACGAATACGCAGTATTTT
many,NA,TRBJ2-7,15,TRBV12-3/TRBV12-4,CASSLSTDLGYEQYF,TGTGCCAGCAGTCTATCGACAGATCTCGGATACGAGCAGTACTTC
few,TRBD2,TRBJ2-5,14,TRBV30,CAWSLAGGQETQYF,TGTGCCTGGAGCCTAGCGGGGGGGCAAGAGACCCAGTACTTC
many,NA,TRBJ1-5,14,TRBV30,CAWSYGVGNQPQHF,TGTGCCTGGAGTTATGGTGTTGGCAATCAGCCCCAGCATTTT
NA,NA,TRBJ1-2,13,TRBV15,CATSRDLRYGYTF,TGTGCCACCAGCAGAGATTTACGATATGGCTACACCTTC
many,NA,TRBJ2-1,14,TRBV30,CAWSERAFEGEQFF,TGTGCCTGGAGTGAAAGGGCTTTTGAGGGTGAGCAGTTCTTC
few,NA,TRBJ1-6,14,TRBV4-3,CASSQGSRATPLHF,TGCGCCAGCAGCCAAGGGTCTCGGGCCACACCCCTCCACTTT
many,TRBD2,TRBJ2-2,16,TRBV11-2,CASSKGLAGATGELFF,TGTGCCAGCAGCAAGGGACTAGCGGGAGCCACCGGGGAGCTGTTTTTT